This T cell receptor (beta chain) derives from a study of CD8+ T cells in alopecia areata. About the research overall: Scoring of treated patients' severity used the percentage of affected scalp area.

Study findings and constraints: Scalp and blood retained many expanded lesional clones during tofacitinib.

Following extraction, RNA underwent reverse transcription to cDNA, which served as the sequencing template. The table came from immunoSEQ multiplex PCR; TCRdb's copy has only in-frame clones and leaves some out. The table has about 110,000 clones, 84% seen once. The treatment was: oral pan-JAK inhibitor, 5-10 mg twice daily. Details on this clone: Its antigen is undetermined.

The CDR3 is 14 amino acids. Germline V gene data show CDR1 as SGHTA and CDR2 as FQGNSA. The V and J ends lost 2 bases and 0 bases respectively, with 5 bases between them. The TCR comes from a human donor with alopecia areata. The chain is built from TRBV7-2 and TRBJ1-3; D is undetermined. The sequencing used CD8+ T cells sorted from blood, collected at week 24, from a patient treated with tofacitinib. CDR3 DNA sequence: TGTGCCAGCAGCTTATGGAGCTCTGGAAACACCATATATTTT. Translating it yields CASSLWSSGNTIYF.